This TCR beta chain comes out of a study of T cells in Graves' hyperthyroidism and ophthalmopathy (dated by TCRdb to about 2019). General notes on the study: Peripheral blood samples were taken at the time of initial diagnosis, prior to any treatment. To identify distinguishing TCR V-J signatures, a discovery cohort of 100 patients was used, comprising 40 to 45 with Graves' ophthalmopathy and around 57 with stable Graves' hyperthyroidism. Prospective prediction of ophthalmopathy was tested in an independent validation cohort consisting of 18 hyperthyroidism patients and approximately 16 patients who later progressed to ophthalmopathy. For training and testing, the 100 or so patients in the discovery cohort were randomly divided in a 7:3 ratio. Thyroid tissue and blood T-cell repertoires from about 6 Graves' hyperthyroidism patients were also compared in the study. Once sampling was done, hyperthyroidism patients were given methimazole at a starting dose of 30 mg daily, whereas ophthalmopathy patients were given high-dose intravenous methylprednisolone. TCR Vbeta CDR3 sequencing of 135 peripheral blood samples (over 40 ophthalmopathy, around 80 hyperthyroidism and roughly 17 progressor patients) is reported in the paper. Overall results and qualifications from the work: No statistical method was used to set the sample size in advance, and investigators knew the group allocation. Blood samples also contained most of the expanded thyroid clonotypes (frequency above 0.001), which suggests that blood repertoires may reflect thyroid immune responses. In validation, the model predicted progression to ophthalmopathy a median of roughly 6.5 months before onset, with roughly 71% sensitivity and roughly 73% specificity. In cross-validation, a model built on a 13 V-J signature told ophthalmopathy apart from stable hyperthyroidism with approximately 90% sensitivity and 81% to 82% specificity, and in testing the same model reached 80%/75%.

This clonotype was detected ten times or more. This receptor's antigen is unknown. No qualities accompany the bases; no much larger clone lies one base away. Graves' hyperthyroidism was defined as stable when no progression to ophthalmopathy occurred over 18 months of follow-up. Hyperthyroidism patients were newly diagnosed, had a disease duration of under 2 months, and were aged 18 to 65 years. Any patient with an uncontrolled infection, another autoimmune disease, pregnancy or lactation was excluded. Diagnoses were established on the basis of clinical symptoms, serum thyroxine and TRAb, thyroid ultrasound, and orbital computed tomography. Ficoll-Paque density gradient centrifugation was used to isolate PBMCs from around 10 ml of fresh peripheral blood. Trizol reagent was used to extract total RNA, and RNA quality was then checked on an Agilent 2100 Bioanalyzer. The CDR3 goes from the cysteine to the phenylalanine over 15 residues. The retained sequence is limited to the CDR3, 45 bases, with the frame set at the first base. The V end gives up 4 bases and the J end 0 bases, leaving 2 bases in the junction not matched to a gene. CDR1 and CDR2 (KGHSH, LQKENI) derive from the germline V gene.

The TCR beta CDR3 regions were amplified from RNA transcripts. For the first round of RT-PCR on the TCR CDR3, the HTBI primer set was used together with the Qiagen OneStep RT-PCR kit. Libraries were constructed in a second round of multiplex PCR, after which size selection and purification were performed. The libraries were sequenced on an Illumina HiSeq2000 using paired-end 100 bp reads. On the study's bioinformatics: Raw data were processed with SOAPnuke, discarding reads with adapters, uncalled bases, mean Phred below 15, or no exact constant-primer or identifier match. High-quality paired reads were merged using COPE v1.2.5, and each unique nucleotide sequence was defined as a clonotype. MiTCR v1.1 was used to align clonotypes to the IMGT TRBV, TRBD and TRBJ reference segments. Analysis was restricted to V-J combinations with a frequency above 0.0001, which covered roughly 99% of repertoires. The TCS score was defined as the ratio of F50 (clonal expansion) to E x V (chaos), calculated using BLOSUM62-based TCRdist between CDR3 peptides within each V-J. Welch's t-statistics and random forest reduced fewer than 550 V-J features to 10 to 15, which were used in a naive Bayes classifier (R e1071). Using fastp at Q25 and MiXCR, TCRdb reprocessed the public reads and kept productive beta chains. Identical CDR3 proteins give one entry, which carries the most common genes and DNA. TCRdb assigned the V and J calls; the authors' analysis was not used. A total of hundreds of thousands of distinct CDR3 sequences appear in this sample, around 15% of them only once. The ten largest make up 10% of the sample.

This chain joins TRBV18 to TRBJ2-1; 8 of the junction bases match TRBD2. The receptor was derived from a woman younger than 30 with Graves' hyperthyroidism. Sequenced material: blood. The encoded CDR3 is CASSLAGISYNEQFF. In nucleotides, the sequence is TGTGCCAGCTCACTAGCGGGGATCTCCTACAATGAGCAGTTCTTC.